This is a list of T cell receptor beta chains from one sample in a study of blood T cell repertoires in COVID-19. This table comes from immunoSEQ multiplex PCR, and its TCRdb copy is limited to in-frame clones, with some not included. The sample carries around 200,000 clones, about 86% recorded once. The sample was peripheral blood. The receptors were gathered from a woman in her fifties or sixties with acute or convalescent COVID-19. The CDR3 runs from the conserved cysteine through the conserved F or W. D genes are given only for firm matches. Expanded clones are given a class, and other clones once, few, many or no size at all.

clone size | J gene | V gene | D gene | CDR3 DNA | CDR3 protein
. | TRBJ1-4 | TRBV2 | TRBD1 | TGTGCCAGCAAGCATGAGGGACAGGGAGGTGAAAAACTGTTTTTT | CASKHEGQGGEKLFF
. | TRBJ2-7 | TRBV28 | . | TGTGCCAGCAGTTGGGGCGGATCTATTATCCACGAGCAGTACTTC | CASSWGGSIIHEQYF
. | TRBJ2-5 | TRBV19 | TRBD2 | TGTGCCAGTAGCCTCAGGACTAGCGGGAGCGGGAAGACCCAGTACTTC | CASSLRTSGSGKTQYF
. | TRBJ2-2 | TRBV19 | TRBD1 | TGTGCCAGTAGTGGTAGGAGACAGGGAAACACCGGGGAGCTGTTTTTT | CASSGRRQGNTGELFF
few | TRBJ1-6 | TRBV5-1 | . | TGCGCCAGCACCACAGGCAACGTTGGGGCACCCCTCCACTTT | CASTTGNVGAPLHF
. | TRBJ2-7 | TRBV23-1 | . | TGCGCCAGCAGTCCGAGGGAGCATCCCTACGAGCAGTACTTC | CASSPREHPYEQYF
. | TRBJ2-1 | TRBV10-1 | TRBD1 | TGCGCCAGCAGTCTAGAACCGGGACAGGGTATGGTTAACAATGAGCAGTTCTTC | CASSLEPGQGMVNNEQFF
. | TRBJ1-6 | TRBV2 | TRBD1 | TGTGCCAGCAGGACAGGGGTTGGGGCCCTCCACTTT | CASRTGVGALHF
. | TRBJ1-3 | TRBV30 | . | TGTGCCTGGAGTTCAGGGCCTGGAAACACCATATATTTT | CAWSSGPGNTIYF
. | TRBJ1-1 | TRBV10-1 | . | TGCGCCAGCAGTGCACAGCCGAACACTGAAGCTTTCTTT | CASSAQPNTEAFF
. | TRBJ2-1 | TRBV19 | TRBD2 | TGTGCCAGTAGTATAGCCGGGACTAGCGGGAGACGGAATGAGCAGTTCTTC | CASSIAGTSGRRNEQFF
. | TRBJ2-2 | TRBV19 | . | TGTGCCAGTAGTTCTATGGCAGGTTACCCCTTAGACACCGGGGAGCTGTTTTTT | CASSSMAGYPLDTGELFF
. | TRBJ1-2 | TRBV18 | . | TGTGCCAGCTCATCACTACAGGCGACCTATGGCTACACCTTC | CASSSLQATYGYTF
. | TRBJ2-5 | TRBV28 | . | TGTGCCAGTAGCATCAGCTTCGAGACCCAGTACTTC | CASSISFETQYF
. | TRBJ1-2 | TRBV3-1/TRBV3-2 | . | TGTGCCAGCAGCTCTATGGACAGACCACGGACGGGCTACACCTTC | CASSSMDRPRTGYTF
. | TRBJ1-4 | TRBV7-9 | . | TGTGCCAGCAGCACCCGGGACACGGTAAATGAAAAACTGTTTTTT | CASSTRDTVNEKLFF
. | TRBJ2-3 | TRBV5-4 | TRBD2 | TGTGCCAGCAGCTTGAAAAGGTGGACTAGCGGGAGTCCAGATACGCAGTATTTT | CASSLKRWTSGSPDTQYF
. | TRBJ1-5 | TRBV5-5 | TRBD1 | TGTGCCAGCAGCCCAACCGACCCAGGGGGCGTAAATCAGCCCCAGCATTTT | CASSPTDPGGVNQPQHF
. | TRBJ1-2 | TRBV6-6 | . | TGTGCCAGCAGCCTCCGGGACATTTCTAACTATGGCTACACCTTC | CASSLRDISNYGYTF
. | TRBJ2-2 | TRBV12-3/TRBV12-4 | . | TGTGCCAGCAATTTGGGGGCCGCCGGGGAGCTGTTTTTT | CASNLGAAGELFF
. | TRBJ2-7 | TRBV5-6 | . | TGTGCCAGCAGCCCCGGGACAACACACTACGAGCAGTACTTC | CASSPGTTHYEQYF
. | TRBJ1-2 | TRBV5-6 | TRBD1 | TGTGCCAGCAGCTGGGGGACAGGGCCGGGGGCTTACACCTTC | CASSWGTGPGAYTF
. | TRBJ2-1 | TRBV28 | . | TGTGCCAGTGCATTGGGAGGGACACATGACAATGAGCAGTTCTTC | CASALGGTHDNEQFF
. | TRBJ2-1 | TRBV28 | . | TGTGCCAGCATAGACTTCGCAGCGGATGCGCAGTTCTTC | CASIDFAADAQFF
. | TRBJ2-1 | TRBV29-1 | TRBD1 | TGCAGCGTCACTACAAGGGGGACAGGGACCCATGAGCAGTTCTTC | CSVTTRGTGTHEQFF
. | TRBJ2-2 | TRBV7-6 | TRBD1 | TGTGCCAGCAGCTTGACAGGGGGTATGACCACCGGGGAGCTGTTTTTT | CASSLTGGMTTGELFF
. | TRBJ2-7 | TRBV10-3 | . | TGTGCCATCAGTGAGTCTTCAGGGATCTACGAGCAGTACTTC | CAISESSGIYEQYF
. | TRBJ2-7 | TRBV10-1 | TRBD1 | TGCGCCAGCAGTGAGGGACAGGGCTACGAGCAGTACTTC | CASSEGQGYEQYF
. | TRBJ2-7 | TRBV25-1 | TRBD2 | TGTGCCAGCACGAACAGCGGGAGGGCGGGTGAGCAGTACTTC | CASTNSGRAGEQYF
. | TRBJ1-2 | TRBV28 | TRBD1 | TGTGCCAGCAGCATTATCCCCGGGACAGAGGATGGCTACACCTTC | CASSIIPGTEDGYTF
. | TRBJ1-2 | TRBV7-9 | . | TGTGCCAGCAGCCCAGGACAGACTGGCTACACCTTC | CASSPGQTGYTF